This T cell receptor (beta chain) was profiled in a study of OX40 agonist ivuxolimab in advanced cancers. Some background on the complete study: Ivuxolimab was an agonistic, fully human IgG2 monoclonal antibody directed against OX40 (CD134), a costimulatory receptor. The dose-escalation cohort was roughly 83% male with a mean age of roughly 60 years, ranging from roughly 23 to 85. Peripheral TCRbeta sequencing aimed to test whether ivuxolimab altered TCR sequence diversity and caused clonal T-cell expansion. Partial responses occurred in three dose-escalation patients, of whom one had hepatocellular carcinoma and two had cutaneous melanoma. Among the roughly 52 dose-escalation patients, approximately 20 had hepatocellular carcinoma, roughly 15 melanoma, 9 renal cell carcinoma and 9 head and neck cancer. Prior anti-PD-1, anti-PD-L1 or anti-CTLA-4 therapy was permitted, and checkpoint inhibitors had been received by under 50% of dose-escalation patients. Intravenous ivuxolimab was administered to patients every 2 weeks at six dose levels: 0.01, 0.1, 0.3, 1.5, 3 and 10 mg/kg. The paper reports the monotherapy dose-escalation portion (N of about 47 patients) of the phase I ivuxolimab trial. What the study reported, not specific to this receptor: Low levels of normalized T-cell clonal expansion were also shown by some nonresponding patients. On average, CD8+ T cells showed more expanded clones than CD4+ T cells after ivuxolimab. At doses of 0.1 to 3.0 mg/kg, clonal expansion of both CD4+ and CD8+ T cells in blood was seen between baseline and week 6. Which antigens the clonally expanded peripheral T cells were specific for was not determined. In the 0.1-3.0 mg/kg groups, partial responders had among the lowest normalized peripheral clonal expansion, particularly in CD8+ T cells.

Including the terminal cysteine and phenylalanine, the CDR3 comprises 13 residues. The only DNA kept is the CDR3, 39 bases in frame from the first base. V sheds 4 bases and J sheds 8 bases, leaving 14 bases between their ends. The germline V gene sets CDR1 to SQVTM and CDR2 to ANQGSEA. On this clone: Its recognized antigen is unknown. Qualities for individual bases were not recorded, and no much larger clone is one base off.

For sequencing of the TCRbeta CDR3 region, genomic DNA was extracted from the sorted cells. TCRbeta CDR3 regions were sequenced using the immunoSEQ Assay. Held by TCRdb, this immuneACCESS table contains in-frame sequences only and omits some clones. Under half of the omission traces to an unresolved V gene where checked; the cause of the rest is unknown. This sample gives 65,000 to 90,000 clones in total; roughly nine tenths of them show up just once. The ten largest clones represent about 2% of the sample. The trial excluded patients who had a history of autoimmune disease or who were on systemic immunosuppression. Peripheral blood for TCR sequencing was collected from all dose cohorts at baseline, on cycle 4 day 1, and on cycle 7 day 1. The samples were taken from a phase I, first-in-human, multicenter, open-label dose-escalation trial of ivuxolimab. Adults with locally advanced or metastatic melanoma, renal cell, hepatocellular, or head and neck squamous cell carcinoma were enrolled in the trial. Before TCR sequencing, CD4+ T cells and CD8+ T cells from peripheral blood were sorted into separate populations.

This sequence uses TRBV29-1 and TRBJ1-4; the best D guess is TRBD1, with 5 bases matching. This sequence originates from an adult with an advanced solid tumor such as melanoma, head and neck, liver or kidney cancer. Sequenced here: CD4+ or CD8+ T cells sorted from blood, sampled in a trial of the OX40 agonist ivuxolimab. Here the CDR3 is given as CSVAGTLGEKLFF. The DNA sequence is TGCAGCGTTGCCGGGACGCTGGGCGAAAAACTGTTTTTT.